This T cell receptor (beta chain) was recovered during a study of T cell repertoires in cytomegalovirus infection. A note on this clonotype: Its specificity is not known.

MiXCR was run by TCRdb on the reads, yielding one entry per CDR3 protein. The sample has about a million distinct CDR3 sequences, under 40% seen once. The V gene's germline CDR1 is ENHRY and CDR2 SYGVKD. With 1 base removed from V and 2 bases from J, the gap between germline ends came to 24 bases. This CDR3 is 21 amino acids long. Sequenced here: cultured CD8+ T cells from PBMCs, sampled from culture after CMV antigen stimulation. The TCR was taken from a human donor in good health (CMV status not recorded). Some clones in this sample may be carry-over from other donors' samples. This chain links TRBV10-3 with TRBJ2-6; D might be TRBD1 (6 bases). CDR3 DNA: TGTGCCATCAGTGAGTTCAGACAGGCGAACTACGGCCACGCTGGGGCCAACGTCCTGACTTTC. It yields the protein CAISEFRQANYGHAGANVLTF.